Each of the 5 T cell receptor beta chains below was sequenced from the same sample in a study of response to subunit inactivated influenza vaccine. Using its own MiXCR run on the RT-PCR reads, TCRdb lists one record per CDR3 protein. The sample shows under 950,000 distinct CDR3 sequences, over 20% of them seen only once. The sample in question was PBMCs from blood, obtained approximately 5 days after vaccination. The receptors originated from a man aged 50 to 60 who received an inactivated influenza vaccine.

This clonotype was recorded once. DNA for the CDR3: TGTGCCAGCAGTGAAGTCGCAGATACGCAGTATTTT. This gives the protein CASSEVADTQYF. The rearrangement links TRBV2 to TRBJ2-3; D unresolved. The CDR3 has 12 residues. Between the trimmed V and J ends, which lost 1 base and 4 bases, there was a span of 3 bases. Germline V gene sequence: CDR1 SNHLY, CDR2 FYNNEI.

This sequence joins TRBV6-2 or TRBV6-3 and TRBJ2-3; D remains ambiguous. The CDR3 covers 11 residues. Germline values: CDR1 MNHEY, CDR2 SVGEGT. The V end lost 10 bases, the J end lost 0 bases, and 5 bases lay between the germline ends. CDR3 region: CATTSTDTQYF. CDR3 sequence (DNA): TGTGCCACCACAAGCACAGATACGCAGTATTTT.

The V and J genes are TRBV20-1 and TRBJ2-3; 9 bases line up with TRBD1. The CDR3 totals 13 residues. V dropped 6 bases and J dropped 3; count of bases not matched to a gene: 4. Germline CDR1 is DFQATT and CDR2 is SNEGSKA (reference sequence). DNA for the CDR3: TGCAGTGCCTACGGGACAGGGACAGATACGCAGTATTTT. Translation gives CSAYGTGTDTQYF.

This chain links TRBV29-1 with TRBJ1-5; D unclear. V shed 8 bases and J shed 1 base, with 18 bases lying between them. This CDR3 region has 15 residues. Germline assignment: CDR1 SQVTM and CDR2 ANQGSEA. The DNA for the CDR3 is TGCAGCTTAAGACGAGGAGACGGGAGCAATCAGCCCCAGCATTTT. As protein: CSLRRGDGSNQPQHF.

V is TRBV6-2 or TRBV6-3 and J is TRBJ1-1; TRBD1 might be the D (5 bases). The CDR3 extends over 15 amino acids. V lost 6 bases, J lost 1 base, and 15 bases lay in between. The germline gives CDR1 MNHEY, CDR2 SVGEGT. The CDR3 DNA is TGTGCCAGCAGGGAAGACAGTGTCCCGAACACTGAAGCTTTCTTT. It codes for CASREDSVPNTEAFF.